This T cell receptor beta chain was documented in a study of blood T cell repertoires in COVID-19. The wider study: Spain, Italy and the United States supplied samples that represented acute and convalescent COVID-19.

Followed longitudinally, the Seattle patients had been enrolled during active infection. Study processing details: Amplified reference gene primers provided the basis for estimating nucleated cell counts. Sequenced by immunoSEQ multiplex PCR; TCRdb stores in-frame clones only, minus some. V and J calls and clone size follow that table, whereas D and trimming were derived from the DNA. The sample holds some 270,000 clones, roughly 84% seen once. Only one count was recorded for this clone. Sequencing was carried out using peripheral blood. The receptor's source is a person aged 65 to 79 with COVID-19, enrolled during active disease.

The CDR3 reads CASSLGSWETSPTDTQYF. The CDR3 DNA reads as TGCGCCAGCAGCTTGGGGAGTTGGGAAACTAGCCCCACAGATACGCAGTATTTT. The chain combines TRBV5-1 with TRBJ2-3; D is perhaps TRBD2 (6 bases). CDR1 is SGHRS, CDR2 YFSETQ, per germline. Trimming removed 0 bases from V and 2 bases from J, with 19 bases in between. The CDR3 extends over 18 amino acids.